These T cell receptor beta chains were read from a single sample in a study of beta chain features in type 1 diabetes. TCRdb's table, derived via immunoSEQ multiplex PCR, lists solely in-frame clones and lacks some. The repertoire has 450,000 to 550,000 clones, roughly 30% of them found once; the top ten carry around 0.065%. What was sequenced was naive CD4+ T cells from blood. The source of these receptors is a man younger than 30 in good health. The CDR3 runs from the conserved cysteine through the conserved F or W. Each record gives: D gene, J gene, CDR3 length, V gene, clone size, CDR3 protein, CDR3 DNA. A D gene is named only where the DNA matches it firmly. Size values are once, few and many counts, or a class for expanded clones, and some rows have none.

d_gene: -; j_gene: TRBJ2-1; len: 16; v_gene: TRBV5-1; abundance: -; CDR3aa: CASSVRLLSSYNEQFF; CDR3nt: TGCGCCAGCAGCGTGCGGCTACTAAGCTCCTACAATGAGCAGTTCTTC
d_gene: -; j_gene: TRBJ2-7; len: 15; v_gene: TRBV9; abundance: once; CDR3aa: CASSVAPAHSDEQYF; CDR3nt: TGTGCCAGCAGCGTAGCCCCGGCCCACTCGGACGAGCAGTACTTC
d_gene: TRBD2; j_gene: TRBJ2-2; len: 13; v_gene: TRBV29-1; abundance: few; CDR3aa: CSVSREPTGELFF; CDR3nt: TGCAGCGTTTCGCGGGAGCCCACCGGGGAGCTGTTTTTT
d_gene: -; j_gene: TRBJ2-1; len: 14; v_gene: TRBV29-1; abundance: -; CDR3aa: CSVVSGSSYNEQFF; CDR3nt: TGCAGCGTTGTATCCGGGAGCTCCTACAATGAGCAGTTCTTC
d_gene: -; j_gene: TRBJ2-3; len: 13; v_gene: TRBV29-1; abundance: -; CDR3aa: CSVVTGVYDTQYF; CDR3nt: TGCAGCGTTGTGACCGGGGTCTACGATACGCAGTATTTT
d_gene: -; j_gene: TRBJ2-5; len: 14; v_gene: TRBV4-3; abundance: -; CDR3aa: CASSQQAQEETQYF; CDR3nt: TGCGCCAGCAGCCAACAGGCCCAGGAGGAGACCCAGTACTTC
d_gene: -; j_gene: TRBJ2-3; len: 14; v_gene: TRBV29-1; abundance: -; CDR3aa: CSVAAADSTDTQYF; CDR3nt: TGCAGCGTTGCTGCGGCGGATAGCACAGATACGCAGTATTTT
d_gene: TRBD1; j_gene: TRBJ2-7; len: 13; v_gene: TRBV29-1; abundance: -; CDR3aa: CSGSGTGGIEQYF; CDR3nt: TGCAGCGGGTCCGGGACAGGGGGCATCGAGCAGTACTTC
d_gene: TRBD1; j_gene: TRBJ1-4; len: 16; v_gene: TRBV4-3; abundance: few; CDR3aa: CASSRFPGQGNEKLFF; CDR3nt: TGCGCCAGCAGCCGTTTCCCGGGACAGGGAAATGAAAAACTGTTTTTT
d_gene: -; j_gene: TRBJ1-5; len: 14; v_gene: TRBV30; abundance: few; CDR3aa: CAWSAGGAYQPQHF; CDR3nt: TGTGCCTGGAGTGCTGGAGGGGCCTATCAGCCCCAGCATTTT
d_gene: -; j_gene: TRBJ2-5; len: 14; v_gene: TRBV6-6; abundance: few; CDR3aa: CASSYGIGVETQYF; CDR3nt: TGTGCCAGCAGTTACGGTATCGGTGTAGAGACCCAGTACTTC
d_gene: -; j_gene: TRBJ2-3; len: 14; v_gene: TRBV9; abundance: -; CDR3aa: CASSVYLSTDTQYF; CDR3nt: TGTGCCAGCAGCGTATATCTTTCCACAGATACGCAGTATTTT
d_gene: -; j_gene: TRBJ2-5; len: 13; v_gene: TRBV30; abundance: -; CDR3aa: CAWSVLGRETQYF; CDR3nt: TGTGCCTGGAGTGTACTGGGCCGGGAGACCCAGTACTTC
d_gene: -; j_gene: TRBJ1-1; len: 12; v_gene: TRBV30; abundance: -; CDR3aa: CAWKLGGHEAFF; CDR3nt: TGTGCCTGGAAGCTTGGAGGACATGAAGCTTTCTTT
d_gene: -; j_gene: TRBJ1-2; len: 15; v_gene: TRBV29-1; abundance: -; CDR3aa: CSVDVIRGAGYGYTF; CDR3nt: TGCAGCGTTGATGTCATAAGGGGGGCAGGCTATGGCTACACCTTC
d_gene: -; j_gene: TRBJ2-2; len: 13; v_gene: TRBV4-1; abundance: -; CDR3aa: CASSQGLLGELFF; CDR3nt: TGCGCCAGCAGCCAAGGCCTACTCGGGGAGCTGTTTTTT
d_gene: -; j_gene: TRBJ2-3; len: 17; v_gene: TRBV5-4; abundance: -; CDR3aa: CASSLPPSGSGTDTQYF; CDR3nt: TGTGCCAGCAGCTTGCCCCCGTCCGGGAGCGGGACAGATACGCAGTATTTT
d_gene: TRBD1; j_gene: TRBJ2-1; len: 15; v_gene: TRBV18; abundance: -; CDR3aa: CASSPPTGVSNEQFF; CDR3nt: TGTGCCAGCTCACCACCGACAGGGGTATCGAATGAGCAGTTCTTC
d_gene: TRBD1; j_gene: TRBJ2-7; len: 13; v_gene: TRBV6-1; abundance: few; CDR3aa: CASDRQGRHEQYF; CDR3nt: TGTGCCAGCGACAGACAGGGCAGGCACGAGCAGTACTTC
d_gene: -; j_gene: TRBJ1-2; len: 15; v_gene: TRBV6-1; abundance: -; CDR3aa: CASQDLTGLLYGYTF; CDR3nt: TGTGCCAGCCAAGACTTAACCGGCCTCCTCTATGGCTACACCTTC
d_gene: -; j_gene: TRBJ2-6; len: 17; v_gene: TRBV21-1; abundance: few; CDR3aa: CASSIPGQRSGANVLTF; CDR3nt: TGTGCCAGCAGCATCCCAGGACAACGATCTGGGGCCAACGTCCTGACTTTC
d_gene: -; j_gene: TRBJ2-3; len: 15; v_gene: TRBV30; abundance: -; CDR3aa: CAWSDQGGGTDTQYF; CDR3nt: TGTGCCTGGAGTGACCAGGGTGGGGGCACAGATACGCAGTATTTT
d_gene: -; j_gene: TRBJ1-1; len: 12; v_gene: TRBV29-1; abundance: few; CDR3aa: CSVGPMNTEAFF; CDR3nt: TGCAGCGTCGGACCTATGAACACTGAAGCTTTCTTT
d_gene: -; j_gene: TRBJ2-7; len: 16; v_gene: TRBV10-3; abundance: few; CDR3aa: CAISERGGGVGNEQYF; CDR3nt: TGTGCCATCAGTGAGCGCGGAGGAGGAGTGGGAAACGAGCAGTACTTC
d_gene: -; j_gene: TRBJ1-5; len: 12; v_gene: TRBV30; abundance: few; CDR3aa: CAWKGGNQPQHF; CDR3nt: TGTGCCTGGAAAGGGGGTAATCAGCCCCAGCATTTT
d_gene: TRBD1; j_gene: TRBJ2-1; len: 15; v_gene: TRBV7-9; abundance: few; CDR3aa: CASSLWTGSGFEQFF; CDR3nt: TGTGCCAGCAGCTTGTGGACAGGGTCGGGGTTTGAGCAGTTCTTC
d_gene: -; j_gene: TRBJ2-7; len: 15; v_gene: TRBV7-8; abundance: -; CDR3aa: CASSLAPAGNYEQYF; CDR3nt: TGTGCCAGCAGCTTAGCGCCTGCCGGGAACTACGAGCAGTACTTC
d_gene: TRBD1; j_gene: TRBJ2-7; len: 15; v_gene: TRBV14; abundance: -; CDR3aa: CASSQGHQSRQGLYF; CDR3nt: TGTGCCAGCAGCCAAGGTCACCAAAGTCGACAGGGATTATACTTC
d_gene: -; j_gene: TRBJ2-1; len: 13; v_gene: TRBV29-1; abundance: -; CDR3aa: CSGAGTRGDEQFF; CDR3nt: TGCAGCGGGGCCGGCACCCGGGGCGATGAGCAGTTCTTC
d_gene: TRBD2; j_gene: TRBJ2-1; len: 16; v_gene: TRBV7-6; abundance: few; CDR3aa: CASSHAASGNYNEQFF; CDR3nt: TGTGCCAGCAGCCACGCGGCTAGCGGGAACTACAATGAGCAGTTCTTC
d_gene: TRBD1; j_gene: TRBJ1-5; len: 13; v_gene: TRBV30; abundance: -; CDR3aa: CAWGTGDRQPQHF; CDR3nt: TGTGCCTGGGGAACAGGGGACCGTCAGCCCCAGCATTTT
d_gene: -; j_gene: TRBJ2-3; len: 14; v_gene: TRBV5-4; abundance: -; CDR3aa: CASSWDFSTDTQYF; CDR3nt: TGTGCCAGCAGCTGGGACTTTAGCACAGATACGCAGTATTTT
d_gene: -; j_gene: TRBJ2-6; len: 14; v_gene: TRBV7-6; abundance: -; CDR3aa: CASSFLSGANVLTF; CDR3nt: TGTGCCAGCAGCTTCCTCTCTGGGGCCAACGTCCTGACTTTC
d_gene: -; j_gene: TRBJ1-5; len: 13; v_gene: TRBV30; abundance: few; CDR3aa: CAWSHRGNQPQHF; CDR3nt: TGTGCCTGGAGTCACAGGGGCAATCAGCCCCAGCATTTT
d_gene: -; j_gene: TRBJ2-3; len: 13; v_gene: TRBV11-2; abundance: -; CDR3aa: CASSLGHKDTQYF; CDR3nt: TGTGCCAGCAGCTTAGGGCATAAAGATACGCAGTATTTT
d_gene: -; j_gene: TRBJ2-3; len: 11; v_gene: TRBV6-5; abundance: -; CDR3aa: CASSYMGTQYF; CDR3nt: TGTGCCAGCAGTTACATGGGTACGCAGTATTTT
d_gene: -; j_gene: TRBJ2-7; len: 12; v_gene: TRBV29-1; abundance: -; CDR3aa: CSVGGMTYEQYF; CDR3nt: TGCAGCGTTGGAGGGATGACCTACGAGCAGTACTTC
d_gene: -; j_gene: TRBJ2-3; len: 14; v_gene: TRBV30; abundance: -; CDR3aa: CAWSAGRLTDTQYF; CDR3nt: TGTGCCTGGAGTGCGGGCCGATTAACTGATACGCAGTATTTT
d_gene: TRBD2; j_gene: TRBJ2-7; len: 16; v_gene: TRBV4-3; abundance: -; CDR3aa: CASSQDQTSGSYEQYF; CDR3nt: TGCGCCAGCAGCCAAGATCAAACTAGCGGGAGTTACGAGCAGTACTTC
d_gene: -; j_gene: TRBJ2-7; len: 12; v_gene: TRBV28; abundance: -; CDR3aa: CASRRELYEQYF; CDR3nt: TGTGCCAGCAGGCGCGAACTCTACGAGCAGTACTTC
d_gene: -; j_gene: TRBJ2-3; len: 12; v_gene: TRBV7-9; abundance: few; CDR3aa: CASSTRGDTQYF; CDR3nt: TGTGCCAGCAGCACACGGGGGGATACGCAGTATTTT
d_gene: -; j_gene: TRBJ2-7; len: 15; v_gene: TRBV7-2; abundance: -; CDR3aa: CASSLGGGILSEQYF; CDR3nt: TGTGCCAGCAGCTTAGGAGGCGGAATCCTTAGCGAGCAGTACTTC
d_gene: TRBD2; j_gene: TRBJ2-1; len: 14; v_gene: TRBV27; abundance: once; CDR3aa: CASSSSSGRYEQFF; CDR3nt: TGTGCCAGCAGTTCCTCGAGCGGGAGATATGAGCAGTTCTTC